A single T cell receptor (beta chain) is shown here with its context. This clonotype occurred a few times. Its antigen is currently not known. Within one base of it there is no much larger clone, and no base qualities were kept. The entry originates in a study of type 1 regulatory T cells (dated by TCRdb to the early 2020s). Study-level background: The study characterized an in vitro protocol that generated a Tr1-enriched, alloantigen-specific CD4 T cell product named T-allo10. Patients with hematological malignancies who were receiving allogeneic hematopoietic stem cell transplantation were the group in which T-allo10 was being clinically evaluated.

Study-level results and caveats: Compared with non-Tr1 cells, Tr1 cells had a narrower TCR repertoire, and the study took this difference to reflect clonal expansion driven by alloantigen.

Sequenced using an Illumina MiSeq. The public reads were reanalyzed by TCRdb: fastp trimming at Q25, MiXCR alignment, in-frame beta chains only. When rows share a CDR3 protein, they turn into one entry using the most common DNA and genes. For this sample the table gives 70,000 or so distinct CDR3 sequences, of which under 25% were detected only once. The top ten constitute under 8.5% of the sample. The CDR3 spans 14 residues, from the cysteine through the phenylalanine. Only the CDR3 part of the read is kept: 42 bases, read in frame from the first base. Taken from the germline V gene, the CDR1 and CDR2 loops are SGHRS and YFSETQ. Clipping removes 2 bases from V and 9 bases from J, with 6 as the unmatched junction base count.

The receptor chain draws on TRBV5-1 and TRBJ2-1, with TRBD2 matching 9 junction bases. Source material: cultured type 1 regulatory T (Tr1) cells, either the whole culture or a sorted fraction (not recorded which). The cell subset or site label on this specimen signifies: type 1 regulatory T cells sorted from the T-allo10 product. The clonotype originates from a human donor in good health. The DNA reads TGCGCCAGCAGCTTCAGAGCGGGAGGAGGTGAGCAGTTCTTC. Translation gives CASSFRAGGGEQFF.